This T cell receptor (beta chain) was recorded in a study of OX40 agonist ivuxolimab in advanced cancers. Study-wide results and caveats: In a subset of nonresponders, normalized T-cell clonal expansion was also low.

A note on this clone: As yet, its antigen is unknown.

Per the germline V gene, CDR1 is LNHDA and CDR2 is SQIVND (reference sequence). The CDR3 is 15 residues long. V was trimmed by 6 bases and J by 7 bases, leaving 16 bases between them. Assay: immunoSEQ multiplex PCR; the TCRdb copy retains only in-frame clones and omits some. Here the sample spans roughly 80,000 clones, just under 95% being singletons. The genes are TRBV19 and TRBJ1-6, with D perhaps TRBD1 (5 bases). This receptor was identified in an adult with an advanced solid tumor such as melanoma, head and neck, liver or kidney cancer. The input for sequencing was CD4+ or CD8+ T cells sorted from blood, taken in a trial of the OX40 agonist ivuxolimab. The CDR3 region is CASRAFGTDNSPLHF. CDR3 DNA sequence: TGTGCCAGTAGAGCGTTTGGGACGGACAATTCACCCCTCCACTTT.